What follows are 9 T cell receptor beta chains derived from one specimen sequenced in a study of T-cell memory formation after mild COVID-19. TCRdb called the 5' RACE reads again in MiXCR, with one record for every CDR3 protein. In the table there are about 180,000 distinct CDR3 sequences, about 18% of which are singletons. Material: PBMCs or a T cell subset sorted from them (not recorded which). These receptors originate from a man between 18 and 29 years old who had mild COVID-19 (a few samples of this study predate the infection). Cell type and time point are not known.

This clonotype was picked up one time. Written as DNA, the CDR3 is TGTGCCAGCAACGAGAAAGGGGGGCGAGAGACCCAGTACTTC. Protein product: CASNEKGGRETQYF. The genes are TRBV7-8 and TRBJ2-5; D tentatively reads TRBD1 or TRBD2 (6 bases each). The CDR3 loop spans 14 amino acids. Germline V gene sequence: CDR1 SGHVS, CDR2 FQNEAQ. V dropped 7 bases and J dropped 4 bases, with 16 bases sitting between them.

In DNA form, the CDR3 reads TGTGCCAGCATCGCGGGGCCTCAAGAGACCCAGTACTTC. The encoded protein is CASIAGPQETQYF. This chain connects TRBV7-2 to TRBJ2-5, with D perhaps TRBD2 (6 bases). CDR1 is SGHTA and CDR2 is FQGNSA in the germline V gene. V was pared by 7 bases and J by 2 bases, with 11 bases between. The CDR3 runs 13 residues.

This chain joins TRBV7-7 and TRBJ2-5, with 12 bases lining up with TRBD2. Germline V lookup: CDR1 SSHAT, CDR2 FNYEAQ (reference sequence). V gave up 3 bases and J gave up 5 bases; unmatched junction bases: 7. CDR3 length: 16 amino acids. The CDR3: CASSLGTSGLSETQYF. The DNA for the CDR3 is TGTGCCAGCAGCTTGGGGACTAGCGGGCTTTCGGAGACCCAGTACTTC.

This clonotype was seen more than once but under ten times. This chain uses TRBV6-5 with TRBJ2-2, with no clear D. V shed 5 bases and J shed 1 base, with 11 bases lying between them. Germline assignment: CDR1 MNHEY and CDR2 SVGAGI. The CDR3 loop spans 15 amino acids. The DNA of the CDR3 is TGTGCCAGCAGTAGTCTTCGCAGGAACACCGGGGAGCTGTTTTTT. Translated, it gives CASSSLRRNTGELFF.

The rearrangement uses TRBV7-2 and TRBJ1-6; D unclear. The CDR3 extends over 13 amino acids. In germline, CDR1 is SGHTA, CDR2 FQGNSA. Trimming removed 2 bases at V and 6 bases at J, with 5 bases between. CDR3 in amino acids: CASSLRANSPLHF. CDR3 nucleotide sequence: TGTGCCAGCAGCTTAAGAGCTAATTCACCCCTCCACTTT.

The table lists this clonotype with a few counts. The V gene is TRBV7-9, the J gene TRBJ1-2; the match to TRBD1 covers 9 bases. CDR3 length: 14 amino acids. CDR1 is SEHNR and CDR2 is FQNEAQ in the germline V gene (reference sequence). The trim removed 5 bases at V and 8 bases at J, leaving 9 bases unmatched. DNA of the CDR3: TGTGCCAGCAGCCCCTTGGACAGGGGCGAGGGCTACACCTTC. Amino acid sequence: CASSPLDRGEGYTF.

V gene TRBV4-3 combines with J gene TRBJ1-5, with D perhaps TRBD1 (5 bases). This CDR3 comprises 16 residues. CDR1 and CDR2 (germline): LGHNA, YSLEER. V lost 0 bases and J lost 7, with 16 bases in between. This chain's CDR3 is CASSQDWRGGGQPQHF. The CDR3 nucleotides read TGCGCCAGCAGCCAAGACTGGCGCGGGGGTGGACAGCCCCAGCATTTT.

The chain couples TRBV5-1 to TRBJ1-2; no clear D. V was shortened by 6 bases and J by 8 bases, with 17 bases between the two germline ends. CDR1 is SGHRS and CDR2 is YFSETQ in the germline V gene. CDR3 length: 13 amino acids. CDR3 amino acids: CASKGNFPDGYTF. CDR3 nucleotide sequence: TGCGCCAGCAAAGGAAATTTCCCTGACGGCTACACCTTC. The full variable domain, in which reference TRBV5-1 and TRBJ1-2 provide the parts outside the CDR3, is KAGVTQTPRYLIKTRGQQVTLSCSPISGHRSVSWYQQTPGQGLQFLFEYFSETQRNKGNFPGRFSGRQFSNSRSEMNVSTLELGDSALYLCASKGNFPDGYTFGSGTRLTVV.

The CDR3 nucleotides read TGTGCCAGCAGTAGGTCGTTAGGAGAGCAGCCCCAGCATTTT. It is translated as CASSRSLGEQPQHF. The chain couples TRBV12-3 or TRBV12-4 to TRBJ1-5, with no clear D. Trimming removed 5 bases from V and 7 bases from J, with 15 bases in between. The CDR3 totals 14 residues.